This T cell receptor beta chain was sequenced for a study of vaccination and CD4 T cells after COVID-19. Overall study context: Post-COVID draws followed diagnosis by a median about 100 days (range 35 to 161). Overlapping peptides covering the spike proteins of SARS-CoV-2, HCoV-NL63, HCoV-OC43 and HCoV-229E were added to stimulate cells.

Sequenced with the Oncomine TCR Beta short-read assay was DNA taken from cultured CD4+ T cells. TCRdb fed the PCR reads into MiXCR, producing one record per CDR3 protein. In the table there are approximately 20,000 distinct CDR3 sequences, 78% of which are singletons. The CDR3 has 14 amino acids. Deletions cut 4 bases from V and 0 bases from J, with 10 bases between. CDR1 and CDR2 from the germline V gene are SGHTA and FQGNSA. To note about this clonotype: The antigen remains unidentified.

Treatment here: roughly 10-day PBMC culture with coronavirus spike peptide pools or control peptides (ViraFEST assay). The input for sequencing was CD4+ T cells from blood, cultured in vitro, taken after SARS-CoV-2 vaccination. The rearrangement joins TRBV7-2 to TRBJ2-7, with D perhaps matching TRBD1 (5 bases). This clonotype was sampled from a human donor who received a COVID-19 vaccine. CDR3 sequence reads: CASSSPDSSYEQYF. The CDR3 bases are TGTGCCAGCAGCTCCCCAGACAGCTCCTACGAGCAGTACTTC.